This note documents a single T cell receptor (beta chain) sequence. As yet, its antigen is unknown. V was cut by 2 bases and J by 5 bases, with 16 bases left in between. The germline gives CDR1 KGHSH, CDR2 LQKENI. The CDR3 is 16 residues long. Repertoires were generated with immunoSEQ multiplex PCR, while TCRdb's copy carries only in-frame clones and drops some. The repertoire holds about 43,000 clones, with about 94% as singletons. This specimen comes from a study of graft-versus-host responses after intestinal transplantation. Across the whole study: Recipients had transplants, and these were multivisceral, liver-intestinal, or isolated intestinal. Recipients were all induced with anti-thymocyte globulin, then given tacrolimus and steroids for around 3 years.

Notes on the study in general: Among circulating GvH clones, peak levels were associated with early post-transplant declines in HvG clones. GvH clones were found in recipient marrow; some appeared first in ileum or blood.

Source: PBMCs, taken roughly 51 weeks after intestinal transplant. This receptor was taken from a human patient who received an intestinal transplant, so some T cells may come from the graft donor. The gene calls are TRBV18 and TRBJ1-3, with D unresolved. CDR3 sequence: CASSPVLGSSRNTIYF. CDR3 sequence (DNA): TGTGCCAGCTCACCAGTGTTGGGCTCGTCTAGAAACACCATATATTTT.